This T cell receptor (beta chain) was found in a study of T cell repertoires in cytomegalovirus infection. Turning to the study itself: Newly reported HLA-C-restricted and thoroughly characterized HLA-B-restricted CMV epitopes were employed. Public TCR beta signatures indicated both CMV infection and matching HLA type. Findings and limits, study-wide: In two of eight donors, the top clonotype was HLA-C-restricted CMV-specific. Adding up the frequency of public TCR beta families identified people who carried CMV plus the relevant HLA.

Points on this clonotype: Its antigen remains unidentified.

TCRdb re-called the reads through MiXCR, storing one row per CDR3 protein. The sample shows some 800,000 distinct CDR3 sequences, approximately 30% of them seen only once. This CDR3 region has 15 residues. CDR1 is SGHDN, CDR2 FVKESK, per germline. Trimming left V 4 bases short and J 1 base short, with 13 bases between. This sequence originates from a human donor in good health (CMV status not recorded). Some clones in this sample may be carry-over from other donors' samples. The chain joins TRBV14 to TRBJ2-5; tentatively, D is TRBD2 (6 bases). This specimen was cultured CD8+ T cells from PBMCs, taken from culture after CMV antigen stimulation. CDR3 coding DNA: TGTGCCAGCAGCCTACTTCGGGGGAGCCAAGAGACCCAGTACTTC. Encoded protein: CASSLLRGSQETQYF.